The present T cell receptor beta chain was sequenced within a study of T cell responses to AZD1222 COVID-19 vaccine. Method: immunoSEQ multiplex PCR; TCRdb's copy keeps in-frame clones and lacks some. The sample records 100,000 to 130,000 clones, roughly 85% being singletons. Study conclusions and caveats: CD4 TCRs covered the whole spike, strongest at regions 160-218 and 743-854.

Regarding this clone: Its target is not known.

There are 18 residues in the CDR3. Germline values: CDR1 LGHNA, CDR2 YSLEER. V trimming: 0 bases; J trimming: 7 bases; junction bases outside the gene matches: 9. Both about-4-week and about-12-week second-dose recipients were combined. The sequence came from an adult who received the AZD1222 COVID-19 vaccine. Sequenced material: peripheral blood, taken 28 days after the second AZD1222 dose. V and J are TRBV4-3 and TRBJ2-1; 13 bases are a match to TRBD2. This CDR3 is CASSQDRLAGGAGNEQFF. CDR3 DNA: TGCGCCAGCAGCCAAGATAGACTAGCGGGGGGCGCTGGTAATGAGCAGTTCTTC.